This is a list of T cell receptor beta chains from one sample in a study of cytomegalovirus exposure and HLA in healthy donors. Profiled with immunoSEQ multiplex PCR; TCRdb holds only in-frame clones, not every one. Among approximately 220,000 clones listed, approximately 80% were seen once. The sequenced sample was PBMCs. All receptors derive from a girl aged 10 to 17 in good health and CMV-seronegative. Each CDR3 is given without its conserved first and last residue. D genes are given only for firm matches.

V,D,CDR3
TRBV30,.,AWSAQGYGNTEAF
TRBV7-8,.,ASSPRGGRINEQF
TRBV5-4,TRBD1,ASSLSRDRGYNEQF
TRBV25-1,TRBD2,ASSASGRYGETQY
TRBV18,TRBD1,ASLWTGANQETQY
TRBV6-6,TRBD2,ASSRTSGGVTYEQY
TRBV28,.,ASSGDFTGYT
TRBV30,.,AWSVQSGTEAF
TRBV28,.,ASSLFSIASEETQY
TRBV5-8,TRBD2,ASSKGLAGSYEQY
TRBV7-2,.,ASSFGHRNYGYT
TRBV5-4,TRBD2,ASSQKTSGGAFVTDTQY
TRBV6-5,.,ASSYTIRGTYEQY
TRBV19,TRBD1,ASSTRTGNGYT
TRBV19,.,ASNTTSQQY
TRBV15,.,ATSRDAEADTQY
TRBV2,.,ASFGSGVAEQF
TRBV6-6,.,ASSPRDSNQPQH
TRBV7-9,TRBD1,ASSLGGQKGAF
TRBV6-5,TRBD1,ASSRQGSDTQY
TRBV5-4,.,ASSSKSRPDTQY
TRBV28,.,ASSLAKPSYEQY
TRBV9,TRBD2,ASSVEARTSGYTGELF
TRBV4-1,.,ASSQATVMDEQF
TRBV18,TRBD1,ASSPPGQGYGYT
TRBV28,TRBD2,ASRGGLDQQF
TRBV19,.,ASSIVPQGTEAF
TRBV19,.,ASIGGIGNTEAF
TRBV9,TRBD1,ASSPGQAWTRI
TRBV5-4,.,ASRAGATYGYT
TRBV19,.,ASSIGQSNTEAF
TRBV5-4,.,ASSSPGHSGYGYT
TRBV25-1,TRBD1,ASSAPSDREGYT
TRBV5-6,.,ASVSPPGQPDNEQF
TRBV4-2,.,ASSQDLGADLPYGYT
TRBV7-3,TRBD1,ASSPGTGEGYT
TRBV11-3,TRBD2,ASSLTEREGYNEQF
TRBV28,.,ASRHSRDYEQY
TRBV7-9,.,ASSSAWGLQETQY
TRBV5-1,.,ASSSRVEKF
TRBV28,.,ASSRPGQVYGYT
TRBV4-1,.,ASSQGTGWQETQY
TRBV5-1,TRBD1,ASSLSRDRTYEQY
TRBV4-1,TRBD2,ASSQDFSGNAEQF
TRBV30,TRBD1,AWRRTGANNSPLH
TRBV18,TRBD1,ASSPKGTVNTEAF
TRBV4-3,.,ASSLKAGLQVYGYT
TRBV7-2,TRBD2,ASGGGAGDEQF
TRBV28,.,ASSNYEQY
TRBV2,.,ASSELGRTEAF
TRBV28,TRBD2,ASKGSGRGNEQF
TRBV6-1,.,ASSEYSFLAKNIQY
TRBV19,TRBD2,ASSNGLAGETQY
TRBV25-1,.,ASGSLGNTIY
TRBV6-5,.,ASSSAGQYTEAF
TRBV2,.,ASSEALQTGYTGELF
TRBV7-6,TRBD1,ASSINRGEQY
TRBV29-1,.,SVDIQGLYGYT
TRBV5-1,TRBD1,ASTPQTGGSYEQY
TRBV28,.,ASRSHFADSYNEQF